The TCR beta chain under discussion was sequenced for a study of CXCR3-negative and CXCR3-positive naive CD8 T cells. About this clonotype: Its antigen is undetermined.

Broader study findings: Naive cells that were CXCR3-negative or CXCR3-positive used TRBV-TRBJ genes alike, while memory cells diverged. Naive CXCR3-positive cells had TRB CDR3s more hydrophobic than those of CXCR3-negative naive cells.

Libraries were UMI-labeled 5' RACE TRB cDNA. One entry per CDR3 protein, without DNA, is what TCRdb gives after re-calling the 5' RACE reads. In total, the table holds over 35,000 distinct CDR3 sequences. Per germline, CDR1 SNHLY and CDR2 FYNNEI. The CDR3 is 13 residues long. Sequenced sample: naive CXCR3- CD8+ T cells from blood. Subset of the sample: CD45RO-CCR7+CD27+CD95- naive CD8+ T cells lacking CXCR3 (TNR3-). The chain couples TRBV2 to TRBJ2-7. The clonotype was recovered from a human donor in good health. Some clones in this sample may be carry-over from other donors' samples. CDR3 in amino acids: CASSGGLGYEQYF.